This is a list of T cell receptor beta chains from one sample in a study of blood T cell repertoires in COVID-19. Clones were read by immunoSEQ multiplex PCR, and TCRdb kept only the in-frame ones, dropping some. This sample has about 150,000 clones, with around 84% found just once. The specimen was peripheral blood. All receptors come from a woman aged 55-70 years with COVID-19, enrolled during active disease. The conserved cysteine and the conserved F or W are not part of the CDR3 here. Fields, in order: V gene, J gene, D gene, CDR3 protein. D genes are given only for firm matches.

TRBV27	TRBJ1-6	NA	ASSRGSYNSPLH
TRBV20-1	TRBJ1-5	NA	SASGPQGSENQPQH
TRBV6-5	TRBJ2-5	NA	ASRISWGGQTQY
TRBV18	TRBJ1-5	TRBD1	ASSQGQGSNQPQH
TRBV7-9	TRBJ1-2	NA	ASSQADYGYT
TRBV10-3	TRBJ1-5	NA	AISEGSFGPQH
TRBV12-5	TRBJ2-2	TRBD2	ASGRLAANTGELF
TRBV10-3	TRBJ1-5	TRBD1	AISEWDRGIGSNQPQH
TRBV27	TRBJ2-1	TRBD1	ASSSSGQTDNEQF
TRBV5-6	TRBJ2-1	NA	ASSLDPSSYNEQF
TRBV5-6	TRBJ2-3	NA	ASSLGTFSTDTQY
TRBV5-1	TRBJ1-1	TRBD1	ASSFTGAKNTEAF
TRBV19	TRBJ2-5	TRBD2	ASSPTSVHQETQY
TRBV30	TRBJ1-2	NA	AWKKGESSNYGYT
TRBV5-6	TRBJ2-3	NA	ASSLGELRIYGTQY
TRBV5-5	TRBJ1-5	NA	ASSLDIVAPQH
TRBV7-8	TRBJ1-5	NA	ASSYDGGNQPQH
TRBV18	TRBJ2-3	NA	ASSRGTPTLTDTQY
TRBV11-3	TRBJ2-1	NA	ASSTGHYNEQF
TRBV24-1	TRBJ2-3	NA	ATSARGSTDTQY
TRBV12-2	TRBJ2-5	NA	ASRLKSGTQETQY
TRBV19	TRBJ1-5	NA	ASSSPAFHQPQH
TRBV10-3	TRBJ1-2	TRBD1	AISEETGVGYT
TRBV11-1	TRBJ2-1	NA	ASSFNPMEIYNEQF
TRBV27	TRBJ1-5	NA	ASSLVLYQPQH
TRBV3-1/TRBV3-2	TRBJ2-5	NA	ASSQVQETQY
TRBV6-5	TRBJ2-3	TRBD2	AQAGGAGGRDTQY
TRBV2	TRBJ2-3	TRBD2	ASNGGGIPGADTQY
TRBV7-2	TRBJ1-5	NA	ASSLGEYSNQPQH
TRBV29-1	TRBJ2-1	TRBD1	STQGLYNEQF
TRBV10-3	TRBJ1-2	TRBD1	AISGTVNGYT
TRBV6-5	TRBJ1-3	NA	ASSLGGGNTIY
TRBV28	TRBJ1-2	NA	ASSLRNAGVRGYT
TRBV19	TRBJ1-1	NA	ASMALNTEAF
TRBV12-5	TRBJ2-3	NA	ASGVPPRYTQY
TRBV7-3	TRBJ1-6	NA	ASSRTAYNSPLH
TRBV2	TRBJ1-2	NA	ASSGQRPYGYT
TRBV6-5	TRBJ2-6	NA	ASSYQNSGANVLT
TRBV2	TRBJ1-2	NA	ASSEMEGTGGYT
TRBV7-9	TRBJ1-6	NA	AIGGGASNNSPLH
TRBV7-2	TRBJ2-1	TRBD1	ASSLPATGGYNEQF
TRBV6-5	TRBJ2-7	TRBD2	ASKGLAAYEQY
TRBV3-1/TRBV3-2	TRBJ2-3	NA	ASSQVAGSTDTQY
TRBV10-3	TRBJ2-1	NA	AISAGTYNEQF
TRBV24-1	TRBJ2-3	NA	ATSDGTPDTQY
TRBV7-2	TRBJ2-5	NA	ASSPDRRGPETQY
TRBV7-3	TRBJ2-1	NA	ASSLTSYGNEQF
TRBV7-9	TRBJ1-1	TRBD1	ASSYAGGTEAF
TRBV5-1	TRBJ2-1	NA	ASSKLAETYNEQF
TRBV5-1	TRBJ2-5	TRBD1	ASSLGTDQETQY
TRBV5-1	TRBJ2-1	TRBD2	ASMGGTYNEQF
TRBV5-1	TRBJ2-2	NA	ASSPDGVANTGELF